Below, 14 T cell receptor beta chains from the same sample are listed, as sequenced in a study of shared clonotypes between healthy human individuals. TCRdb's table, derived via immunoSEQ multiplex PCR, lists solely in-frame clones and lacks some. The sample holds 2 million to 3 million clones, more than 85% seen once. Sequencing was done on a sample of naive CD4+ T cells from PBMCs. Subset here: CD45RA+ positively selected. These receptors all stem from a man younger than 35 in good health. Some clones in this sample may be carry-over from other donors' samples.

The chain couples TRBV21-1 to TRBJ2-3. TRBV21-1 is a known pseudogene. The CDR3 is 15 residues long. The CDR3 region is CASSRLKGPTDTQYF. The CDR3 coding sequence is TGTGCCAGCAGCAGATTAAAAGGTCCCACAGATACGCAGTATTTT.

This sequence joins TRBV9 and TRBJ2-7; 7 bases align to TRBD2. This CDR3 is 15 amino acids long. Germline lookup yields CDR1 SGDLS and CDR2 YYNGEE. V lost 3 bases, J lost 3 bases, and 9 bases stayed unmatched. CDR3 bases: TGTGCCAGCAGCGGCGGGGCTAGCGGCTTCTACGAGCAGTACTTC. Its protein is CASSGGASGFYEQYF. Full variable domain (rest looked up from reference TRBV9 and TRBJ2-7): DSGVTQTPKHLITATGQRVTLRCSPRSGDLSVYWYQQSLDQGLQFLIQYYNGEERAKGNILERFSAQQFPDLHSELNLSSLELGDSALYFCASSGGASGFYEQYFGPGTRLTVT.

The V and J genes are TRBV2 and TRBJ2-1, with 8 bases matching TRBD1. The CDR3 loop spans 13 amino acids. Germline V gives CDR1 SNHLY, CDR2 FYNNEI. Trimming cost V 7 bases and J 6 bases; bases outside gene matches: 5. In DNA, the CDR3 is TGTGCCAGCAAAAGAACAGGGGGCAATGAGCAGTTCTTC. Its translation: CASKRTGGNEQFF. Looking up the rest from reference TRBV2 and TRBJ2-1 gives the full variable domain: EPEVTQTPSHQVTQMGQEVILRCVPISNHLYFYWYRQILGQKVEFLVSFYNNEISEKSEIFDDQFSVERPDGSNFTLKIRSTKLEDSAMYFCASKRTGGNEQFFGPGTRLTVL.

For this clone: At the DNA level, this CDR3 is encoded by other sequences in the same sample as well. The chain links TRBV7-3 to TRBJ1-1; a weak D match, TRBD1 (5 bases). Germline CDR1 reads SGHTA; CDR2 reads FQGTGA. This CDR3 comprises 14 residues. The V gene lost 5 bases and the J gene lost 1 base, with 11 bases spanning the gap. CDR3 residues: CASSVQGANTEAFF. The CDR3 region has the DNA TGTGCCAGCAGCGTCCAGGGTGCGAACACTGAAGCTTTCTTT.

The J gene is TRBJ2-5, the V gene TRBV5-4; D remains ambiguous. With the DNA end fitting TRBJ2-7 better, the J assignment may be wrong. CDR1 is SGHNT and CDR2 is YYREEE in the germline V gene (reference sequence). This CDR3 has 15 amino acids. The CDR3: CASSLGPGTFYEQYF. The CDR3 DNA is TGTGCCAGCAGCTTGGGGCCTGGTACCTTCTACGAGCAGTACTTC.

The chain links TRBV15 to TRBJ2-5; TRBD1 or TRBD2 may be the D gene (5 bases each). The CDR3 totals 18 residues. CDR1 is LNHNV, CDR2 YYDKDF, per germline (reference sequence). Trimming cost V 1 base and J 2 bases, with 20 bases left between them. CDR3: CATSRGGTGGPAQETQYF. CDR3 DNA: TGTGCCACCAGCAGAGGAGGGACCGGCGGGCCGGCGCAAGAGACCCAGTACTTC.

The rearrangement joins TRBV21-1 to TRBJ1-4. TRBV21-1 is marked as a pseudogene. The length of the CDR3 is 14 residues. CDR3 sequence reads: CASSKARVKPVLFF. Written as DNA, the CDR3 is TGTGCCAGCAGCAAAGCGCGGGTAAAGCCGGTACTGTTTTTT.

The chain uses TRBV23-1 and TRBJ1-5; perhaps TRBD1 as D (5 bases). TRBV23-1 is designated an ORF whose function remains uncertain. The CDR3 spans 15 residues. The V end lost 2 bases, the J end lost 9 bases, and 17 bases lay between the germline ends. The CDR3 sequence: CASSQPCLTGGPQHF. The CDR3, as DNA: TGCGCCAGCAGTCAACCTTGTCTAACCGGGGGGCCCCAGCATTTT.

This chain's CDR3 is CASSLGAYREPPETQYF. In nucleotides, the CDR3 is TGTGCCAGCAGCTTAGGGGCCTACAGGGAGCCCCCGGAGACCCAGTACTTC. This chain links TRBV7-2 with TRBJ2-5; tentatively, D is TRBD1 (6 bases). V was cut by 1 base and J by 5 bases, with 20 bases left in between. Looked up from germline, CDR1 is SGHTA and CDR2 is FQGNSA. There are 17 residues in the CDR3.

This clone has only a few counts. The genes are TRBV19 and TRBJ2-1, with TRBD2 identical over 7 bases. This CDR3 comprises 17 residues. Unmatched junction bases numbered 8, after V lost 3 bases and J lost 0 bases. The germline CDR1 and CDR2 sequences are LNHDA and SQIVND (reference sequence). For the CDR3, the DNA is TGTGCCAGTAGTATGGCCTTAGCGGGTCCCTCCTACAATGAGCAGTTCTTC. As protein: CASSMALAGPSYNEQFF. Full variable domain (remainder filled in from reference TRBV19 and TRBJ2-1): DGGITQSPKYLFRKEGQNVTLSCEQNLNHDAMYWYRQDPGQGLRLIYYSQIVNDFQKGDIAEGYSVSREKKESFPLTVTSAQKNPTAFYLCASSMALAGPSYNEQFFGPGTRLTVL.

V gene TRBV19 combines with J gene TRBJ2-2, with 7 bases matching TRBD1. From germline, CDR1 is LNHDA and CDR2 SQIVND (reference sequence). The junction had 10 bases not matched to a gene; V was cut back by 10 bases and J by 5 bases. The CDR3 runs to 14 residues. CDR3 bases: TGTGCCACCTCAGGGGGATTCCGAACCGGGGAGCTGTTTTTT. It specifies CATSGGFRTGELFF.

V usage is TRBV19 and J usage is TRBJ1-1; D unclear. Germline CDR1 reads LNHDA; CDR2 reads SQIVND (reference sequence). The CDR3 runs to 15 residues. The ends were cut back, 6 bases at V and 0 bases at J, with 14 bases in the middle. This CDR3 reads CASRGSALMNTEAFF. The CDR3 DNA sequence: TGTGCCAGTAGGGGCAGCGCATTGATGAACACTGAAGCTTTCTTT.

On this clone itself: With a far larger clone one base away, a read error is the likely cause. This CDR3 reads CASSLTGGQPQHF. The CDR3 nucleotides read TGTGCCAGCAGCTTGACAGGGGGTCAGCCCCAGCATTTT. The rearrangement uses TRBV5-6 and TRBJ1-5, with 8 bases fitting TRBD1. The V and J ends lost 1 base and 6 bases, in that order; junction bases with no gene match: 0. The CDR3 covers 13 residues. CDR1 is SGHDT and CDR2 is YYEEEE in the germline V gene.

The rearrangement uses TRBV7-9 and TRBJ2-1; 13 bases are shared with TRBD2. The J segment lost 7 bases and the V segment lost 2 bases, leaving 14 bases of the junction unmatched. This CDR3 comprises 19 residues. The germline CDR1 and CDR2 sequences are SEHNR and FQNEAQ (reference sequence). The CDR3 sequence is CASSLRAGTSGTTGNEQFF. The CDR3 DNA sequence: TGTGCCAGCAGCTTAAGGGCGGGGACTAGCGGGACTACAGGGAATGAGCAGTTCTTC.